The TCR beta chain described here comes from a study of control samples from healthy donors and cancer patients. Clones were read by immunoSEQ multiplex PCR, and TCRdb kept only the in-frame ones, dropping some. The sample contains fewer than 500,000 clones, around 90% of which appear only once. This clone was seen a few times. This TCR was sampled from a man aged 35-49 years with head and neck cancer. The material sequenced was PBMCs.

The CDR3 DNA sequence: TGTGCCAGCAGCTTAGGGCCGGGACTAGCGGGCACCGGGGAGCTGTTTTTT. This codes for CASSLGPGLAGTGELFF. The chain is built from TRBV7-9 and TRBJ2-2; TRBD2 agrees at 12 bases. Unmatched junction bases numbered 4, after V lost 1 base and J lost 4 bases. The germline CDR1 and CDR2 sequences are SEHNR and FQNEAQ (reference sequence). This CDR3 region has 17 residues. Supplemented by reference TRBV7-9 and TRBJ2-2, the full variable domain reads DTGVSQNPRHKITKRGQNVTFRCDPISEHNRLYWYRQTLGQGPEFLTYFQNEAQLEKSRLLSDRFSAERPKGSFSTLEIQRTEQGDSAMYLCASSLGPGLAGTGELFFGEGSRLTVL.